The sequence of this T cell receptor beta chain was determined in a study of T cell responses to AZD1222 COVID-19 vaccine. The germline CDR1 and CDR2 sequences are MNHEY and SVGEGT. V lost 4 bases and J 1 base, leaving 16 bases between the germline ends. The CDR3 runs to 16 residues. The protocol was immunoSEQ multiplex PCR, while the TCRdb copy is restricted to in-frame clones and leaves out a portion. The sample shows some 150,000 clones, roughly 90% of them seen only once. With regard to this clone: Its antigen is unidentified.

Study-wide points: Among the donors, most were white British and more were female, and clonal diversity was possibly underestimated. Per reports, nearly half of all spike-specific TCRs target regions that are unmutated in variants. Sampled repertoires all dated from after the peak T cell response.

V usage is TRBV6-2 or TRBV6-3 and J usage is TRBJ1-1, with D maybe TRBD1 (5 bases). The sample here was peripheral blood, taken on day 0 of MenACWY control vaccination. The receptor was derived from an adult in good health. The CDR3 is CASSWAPSDKNTEAFF. CDR3 nucleotide sequence: TGTGCCAGCAGTTGGGCCCCCTCGGACAAGAACACTGAAGCTTTCTTT.